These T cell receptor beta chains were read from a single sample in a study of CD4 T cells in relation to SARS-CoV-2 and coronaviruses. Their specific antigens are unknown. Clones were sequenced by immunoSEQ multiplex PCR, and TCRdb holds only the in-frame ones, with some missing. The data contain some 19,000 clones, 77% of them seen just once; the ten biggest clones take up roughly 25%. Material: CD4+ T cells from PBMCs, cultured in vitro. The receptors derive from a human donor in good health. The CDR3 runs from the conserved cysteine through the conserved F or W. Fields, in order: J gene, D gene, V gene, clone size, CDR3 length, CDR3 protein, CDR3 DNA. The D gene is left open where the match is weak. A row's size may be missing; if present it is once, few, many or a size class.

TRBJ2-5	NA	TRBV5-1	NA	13	CASSLGGSETQYF	TGCGCCAGCAGCTTGGGGGGATCAGAGACCCAGTACTTC
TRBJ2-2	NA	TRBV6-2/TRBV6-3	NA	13	CASSSSWTGELFF	TGTGCCAGCAGTTCGTCTTGGACCGGGGAGCTGTTTTTT
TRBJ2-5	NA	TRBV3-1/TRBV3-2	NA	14	CASSQTAGEETQYF	TGTGCCAGCAGCCAAACCGCAGGGGAGGAGACCCAGTACTTC
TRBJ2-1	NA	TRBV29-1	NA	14	CSVLGQVSYNEQFF	TGCAGCGTTTTGGGGCAGGTATCCTACAATGAGCAGTTCTTC
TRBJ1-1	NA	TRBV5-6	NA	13	CASRYTGSTEAFF	TGTGCCAGCAGGTATACAGGGAGCACTGAAGCTTTCTTT
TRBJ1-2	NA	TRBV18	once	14	CASSLSQGNYGYTF	TGTGCCAGCTCCCTGAGCCAAGGGAACTATGGCTACACCTTC
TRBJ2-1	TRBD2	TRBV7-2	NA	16	CASSLTSGPPANEQFF	TGTGCCAGCAGCCTTACTAGCGGCCCTCCGGCCAATGAGCAGTTCTTC
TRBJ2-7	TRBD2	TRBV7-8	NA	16	CASSLEPSGSPNEQYF	TGTGCCAGCAGCTTAGAGCCTAGCGGGAGCCCCAACGAGCAGTACTTC
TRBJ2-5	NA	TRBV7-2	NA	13	CASAKQRQETQYF	TGTGCCAGCGCTAAACAGCGCCAAGAGACCCAGTACTTC
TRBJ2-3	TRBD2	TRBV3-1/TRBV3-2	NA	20	CASSQEGSCATSGNTDTQYF	TGTGCCAGCAGCCAAGAAGGGAGTTGTGCAACTAGCGGGAACACAGATACGCAGTATTTT
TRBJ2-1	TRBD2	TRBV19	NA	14	CASSLALADNEQFF	TGTGCCAGTAGTCTGGCACTAGCGGACAATGAGCAGTTCTTC